These 17 T cell receptor beta chains were all obtained from the same sample, sequenced in a study of shared clonotypes between healthy human individuals. TCRdb's copy holds only in-frame clones and misses some; the assay was immunoSEQ multiplex PCR. The table lists over a million clones, roughly 96% of them singletons. The sequencing sample was made of naive CD4+ T cells sorted from blood. Specified subset: CD45RA+ positively selected. All receptors derive from a man aged 30-40 years in good health.

The V and J genes are TRBV6-6 and TRBJ1-5; 11 nucleotides line up with TRBD1. V shed 6 bases and J 11 bases; nucleotides not matched to a gene: 9. The CDR3 length is 14 residues. Germline CDR1 reads MNHNY; CDR2 reads SVGAGI (reference sequence). This chain's CDR3 is CASRPDRGRSAQHF. The CDR3 DNA sequence: TGTGCCAGCAGACCGGACAGGGGGCGGTCAGCCCAGCATTTT.

This chain uses TRBV7-8 with TRBJ2-5, with 13 bases lining up with TRBD2. This CDR3 contains 19 residues. The ends lost 4 bases at V and 4 bases at J; junction bases unmatched: 15. The germline V gene encodes CDR1 SGHVS and CDR2 FQNEAQ. For the CDR3, the DNA is TGTGCCAGCAGCTCCCGAGGACTAGCGGGAGAAGTTGAGGCAGAGACCCAGTACTTC. It codes for CASSSRGLAGEVEAETQYF.

This sequence joins TRBV23-1 and TRBJ2-7, with D possibly being TRBD1 or TRBD2 (5 bases each). TRBV23-1 is assigned to the ORF class and has an uncertain function. The CDR3 has 14 amino acids. In DNA, the CDR3 is TGCGGGGGGACCGGGTCCCAAAACTCCTACGAGCAGTACTTC. It is translated as CGGTGSQNSYEQYF.

The V gene is TRBV7-8, the J gene TRBJ2-7, with 8 bases aligning to TRBD1. V lost 0 bases to trimming and J lost 4 bases; unmatched junction nucleotides: 2. This CDR3 has 14 amino acids. From germline, CDR1 is SGHVS and CDR2 FQNEAQ. The DNA for the CDR3 is TGTGCCAGCAGCTTAGCGCGGGACAGGTACGAGCAGTACTTC. This codes for CASSLARDRYEQYF.

In the case of this clone: Different DNA sequences within this sample yield the same CDR3. This chain uses TRBV27 with TRBJ2-7; a weak D match, TRBD2 (5 bases). V was pared by 3 bases and J by 7 bases, with 10 bases between. Germline loops: CDR1 MNHEY, CDR2 SMNVEV (reference sequence). This CDR3 comprises 12 residues. The DNA for the CDR3 is TGTGCCAGCAGTTTCCTAGCTGGAGAGCAGTACTTC. Protein sequence: CASSFLAGEQYF.

This clone was detected a few times. The chain links TRBV2 to TRBJ2-5; the match to TRBD2 covers 16 bases. Germline loops: CDR1 SNHLY, CDR2 FYNNEI. Germline trimming cut 4 bases from V and 5 bases from J; bases unmatched to any gene: 1. The CDR3 consists of 15 residues. CDR3 sequence reads: CASSGGLAGGETQYF. The CDR3 DNA reads TGTGCCAGCAGTGGGGGACTAGCGGGAGGGGAGACCCAGTACTTC.

V usage is TRBV6-5 and J usage is TRBJ2-7; maybe TRBD1 (6 bases). Germline CDR1 and CDR2: MNHEY and SVGAGI. The CDR3 is 14 residues long. V dropped 6 bases and J dropped 2 bases, with 14 bases sitting between them. The CDR3: CASSRGTGTYEQYF. The CDR3 region has the DNA TGTGCCAGCAGCAGGGGCACAGGTACCTACGAGCAGTACTTC.

The V call is TRBV14, the J call TRBJ2-7, with TRBD1 as a possible D gene (7 bases). This CDR3 spans 16 amino acids. Germline V gene data show CDR1 as SGHDN and CDR2 as FVKESK. V lost 4 bases and J 1 base, leaving 17 bases between the germline ends. The DNA of the CDR3 is TGTGCCAGCAGCCGGGGGGCGACAGGGATTTCCTACGAGCAGTACTTC. Translating it yields CASSRGATGISYEQYF.

Here the CDR3 DNA reads TGTGCCAGCCAGGACGGGAGACAGCCCTACGAGCAGTACTTC. Translated, it gives CASQDGRQPYEQYF. The genes are TRBV6-1 and TRBJ2-7; a possible D gene is TRBD2 (6 bases). Germline V gives CDR1 MNHNS, CDR2 SASEGT. V lost 8 bases to trimming and J lost 2 bases, with 16 bases between them. The CDR3 has 14 residues.

This rearrangement joins TRBV6-5 to TRBJ2-7; 8 nucleotides match TRBD1. Germline CDR1 is MNHEY and CDR2 is SVGAGI. The CDR3 has 15 amino acids. V was pared by 6 bases and J by 2 bases, with 9 bases of the junction left unmatched. The chain's CDR3 is CASRHYGQGAYEQYF. Written as DNA, the CDR3 is TGTGCCAGCAGGCACTATGGACAGGGCGCCTACGAGCAGTACTTC.

This clone has a single count. The CDR3 region has the DNA TGCGCCAGCTCAAAGACAGGGATGAGGAGTCAGCCCCAGCATTTT. Its protein is CASSKTGMRSQPQHF. The chain couples TRBV4-1 to TRBJ1-5; TRBD1 agrees at 7 bases. CDR1 is MGHRA, CDR2 YSYEKL, per germline. With V trimmed by 8 bases and J by 6 bases, 13 bases remained unmatched. This CDR3 is built from 15 residues.

The chain uses TRBV2 and TRBJ1-1; a weak D match, TRBD1 (5 bases). V lost 8 bases to trimming and J lost 1 base, with 11 bases between them. The CDR3 totals 13 residues. The germline CDR1 and CDR2 sequences are SNHLY and FYNNEI. The CDR3 spells CASWGGWNTEAFF. CDR3 sequence (DNA): TGTGCCAGCTGGGGCGGATGGAACACTGAAGCTTTCTTT.

CDR3 residues: CASSLEDRGPYEQYF. In DNA form, the CDR3 reads TGTGCCAGCAGCCTCGAAGACAGGGGGCCTTACGAGCAGTACTTC. The rearrangement joins TRBV7-9 to TRBJ2-7; 10 nucleotides agree with TRBD1. Trimming at V came to 5 bases and at J to 4 bases, leaving 8 bases not matched to a gene. The CDR3 length is 15 residues. Germline loops: CDR1 SEHNR, CDR2 FQNEAQ (reference sequence).

The V and J genes are TRBV21-1 and TRBJ1-2; the tabulated D call, TRBD1, remains unverified against the DNA. TRBV21-1 is noted as a pseudogene. The CDR3 consists of 15 residues. CDR3 sequence: CASSNPTGVREGYTF. Written as DNA, the CDR3 is TGTGCCAGCAGCAACCCGACAGGGGTTAGGGAGGGCTACACCTTC.

The chain employs TRBV2 and TRBJ2-3; 10 bases align to TRBD2. This CDR3 contains 15 residues. Germline V gene data show CDR1 as SNHLY and CDR2 as FYNNEI. Unmatched junction bases numbered 3, after V lost 6 bases and J lost 0 bases. The CDR3 sequence is CASRELAGSTDTQYF. DNA for the CDR3: TGTGCCAGCAGAGAACTAGCGGGAAGCACAGATACGCAGTATTTT.

The chain carries TRBV5-6 and TRBJ2-1; D unresolved. V lost 4 bases, J lost 0 bases, and 17 bases lay in between. Germline loops: CDR1 SGHDT, CDR2 YYEEEE. The CDR3 contains 17 residues. The CDR3 DNA is TGTGCCAGCAGCGCTTCTGGCCGGCGGAGCTCCTACAATGAGCAGTTCTTC. This encodes CASSASGRRSSYNEQFF.

This clone was observed once. This sequence joins TRBV27 and TRBJ2-5; TRBD2 matches at 9 bases. This CDR3 is built from 15 residues. V lost 8 bases, J lost 2 bases, and 9 bases stayed unmatched. Germline V gives CDR1 MNHEY, CDR2 SMNVEV (reference sequence). The CDR3, as DNA: TGTGCCAGCTGTTATAGCGGGAGAGGACAAGAGACCCAGTACTTC. Its protein product is CASCYSGRGQETQYF.